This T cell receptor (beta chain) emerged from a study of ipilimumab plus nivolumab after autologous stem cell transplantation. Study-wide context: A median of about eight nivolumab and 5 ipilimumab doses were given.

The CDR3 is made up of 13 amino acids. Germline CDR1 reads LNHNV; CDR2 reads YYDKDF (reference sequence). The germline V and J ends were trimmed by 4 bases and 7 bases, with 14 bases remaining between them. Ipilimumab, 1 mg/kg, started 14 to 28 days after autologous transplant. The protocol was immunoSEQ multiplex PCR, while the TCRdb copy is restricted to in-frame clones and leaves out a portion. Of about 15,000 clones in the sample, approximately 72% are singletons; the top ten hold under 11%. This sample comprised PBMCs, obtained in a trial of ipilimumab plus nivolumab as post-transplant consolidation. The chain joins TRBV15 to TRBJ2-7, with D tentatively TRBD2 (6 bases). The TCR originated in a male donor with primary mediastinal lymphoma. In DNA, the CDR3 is TGTGCCACCAGCAAGGACCTCGGGGGTGAGCAGTACTTC. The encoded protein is CATSKDLGGEQYF. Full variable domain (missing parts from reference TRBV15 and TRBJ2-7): DAMVIQNPRYQVTQFGKPVTLSCSQTLNHNVMYWYQQKSSQAPKLLFHYYDKDFNNEADTPDNFQSRRPNTSFCFLDIRSPGLGDTAMYLCATSKDLGGEQYFGPGTRLTVT.